The TCR beta chain described here comes from a study of shared T cell receptors in the human thymus. Germline V gene lookup returns CDR1 MNHEY and CDR2 SVGAGI. The length of the CDR3 is 15 residues. The germline V and J ends were trimmed by 5 bases and 3 bases, with 14 bases remaining between them. This table comes from immunoSEQ multiplex PCR, and its TCRdb copy is limited to in-frame clones, with some not included. The data hold approximately 760,000 clones, with roughly 88% observed a single time. This sample also belongs to another study, concerning human thymus T cells. That source adds: The thymus was resected at corrective cardiac surgery. Related research described thymic repertoires that were highly overlapping among unrelated individuals.

Sequencing was done on a sample of thymocytes. The receptor comes from a girl younger than two with a congenital heart defect. The V gene is TRBV6-5, the J gene TRBJ1-3; the D gene is possibly TRBD1 (6 bases). CDR3 sequence reads: CASSKLQGHGNTIYF. CDR3 DNA sequence: TGTGCCAGCAGTAAACTACAGGGACATGGAAACACCATATATTTT.